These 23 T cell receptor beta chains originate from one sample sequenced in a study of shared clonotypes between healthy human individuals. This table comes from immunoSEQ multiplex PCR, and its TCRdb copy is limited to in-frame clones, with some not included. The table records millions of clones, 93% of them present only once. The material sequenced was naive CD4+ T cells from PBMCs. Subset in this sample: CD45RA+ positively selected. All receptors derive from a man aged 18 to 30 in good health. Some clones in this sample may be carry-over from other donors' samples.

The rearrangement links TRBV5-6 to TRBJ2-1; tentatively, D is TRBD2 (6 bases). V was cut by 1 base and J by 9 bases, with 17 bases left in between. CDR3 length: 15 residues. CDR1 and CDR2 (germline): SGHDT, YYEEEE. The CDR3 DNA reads TGTGCCAGCAGCTTGACCGGGACTGGACACATTGAGCAGTTCTTC. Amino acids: CASSLTGTGHIEQFF.

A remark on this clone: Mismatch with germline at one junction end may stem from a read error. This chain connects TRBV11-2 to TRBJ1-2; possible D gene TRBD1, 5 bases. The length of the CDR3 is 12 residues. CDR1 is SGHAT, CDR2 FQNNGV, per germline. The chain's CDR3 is CASSVGGDGGAF. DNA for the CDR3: TGTGCCAGCAGCGTCGGGGGGGACGGCGGGGCCTTC.

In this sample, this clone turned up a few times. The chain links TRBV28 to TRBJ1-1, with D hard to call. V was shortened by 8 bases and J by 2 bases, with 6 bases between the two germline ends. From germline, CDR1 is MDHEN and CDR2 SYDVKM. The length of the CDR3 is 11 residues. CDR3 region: CASHVNTEAFF. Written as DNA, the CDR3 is TGTGCCAGCCATGTAAACACTGAAGCTTTCTTT.

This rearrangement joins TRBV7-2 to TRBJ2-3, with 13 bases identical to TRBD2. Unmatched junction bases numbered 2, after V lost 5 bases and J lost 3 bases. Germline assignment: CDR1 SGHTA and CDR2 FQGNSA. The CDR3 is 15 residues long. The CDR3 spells CASSVLAGGTDTQYF. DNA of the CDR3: TGTGCCAGCAGCGTACTAGCGGGAGGGACAGATACGCAGTATTTT.

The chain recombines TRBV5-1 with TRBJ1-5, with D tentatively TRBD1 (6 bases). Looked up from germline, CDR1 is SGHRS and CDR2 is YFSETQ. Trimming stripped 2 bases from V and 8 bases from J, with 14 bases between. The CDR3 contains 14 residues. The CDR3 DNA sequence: TGCGCCAGCAGCTTCGAGGGGGGAAGTGAGCCCCAGCATTTT. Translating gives CASSFEGGSEPQHF. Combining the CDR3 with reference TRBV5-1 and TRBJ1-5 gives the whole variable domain KAGVTQTPRYLIKTRGQQVTLSCSPISGHRSVSWYQQTPGQGLQFLFEYFSETQRNKGNFPGRFSGRQFSNSRSEMNVSTLELGDSALYLCASSFEGGSEPQHFGDGTRLSIL.

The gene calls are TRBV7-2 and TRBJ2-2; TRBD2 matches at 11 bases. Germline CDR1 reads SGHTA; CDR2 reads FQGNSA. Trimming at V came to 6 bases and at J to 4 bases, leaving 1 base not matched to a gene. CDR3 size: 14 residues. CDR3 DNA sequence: TGTGCCAGCAGACTAGCGGGAGTCACCGGGGAGCTGTTTTTT. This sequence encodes CASRLAGVTGELFF.

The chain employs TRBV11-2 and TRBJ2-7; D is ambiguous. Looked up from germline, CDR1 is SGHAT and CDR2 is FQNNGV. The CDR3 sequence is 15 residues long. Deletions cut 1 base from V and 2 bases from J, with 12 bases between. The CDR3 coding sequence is TGTGCCAGCAGCTTAGGTAGCCAAACTACCTACGAGCAGTACTTC. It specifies CASSLGSQTTYEQYF.

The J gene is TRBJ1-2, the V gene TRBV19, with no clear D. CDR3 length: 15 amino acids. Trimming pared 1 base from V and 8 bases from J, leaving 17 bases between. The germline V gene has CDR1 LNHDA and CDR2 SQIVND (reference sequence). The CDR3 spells CASSIGQHWRPGYTF. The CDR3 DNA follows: TGTGCCAGTAGTATAGGACAACACTGGAGACCAGGCTACACCTTC. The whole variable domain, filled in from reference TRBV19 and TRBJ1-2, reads DGGITQSPKYLFRKEGQNVTLSCEQNLNHDAMYWYRQDPGQGLRLIYYSQIVNDFQKGDIAEGYSVSREKKESFPLTVTSAQKNPTAFYLCASSIGQHWRPGYTFGSGTRLTVV.

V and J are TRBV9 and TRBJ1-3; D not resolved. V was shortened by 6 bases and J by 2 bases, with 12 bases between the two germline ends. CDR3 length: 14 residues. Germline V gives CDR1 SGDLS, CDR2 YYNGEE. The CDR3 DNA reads TGTGCCAGCAATCCGGCCGGGGCTGGAAACACCATATATTTT. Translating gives CASNPAGAGNTIYF. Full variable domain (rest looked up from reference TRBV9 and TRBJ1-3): DSGVTQTPKHLITATGQRVTLRCSPRSGDLSVYWYQQSLDQGLQFLIQYYNGEERAKGNILERFSAQQFPDLHSELNLSSLELGDSALYFCASNPAGAGNTIYFGEGSWLTVV.

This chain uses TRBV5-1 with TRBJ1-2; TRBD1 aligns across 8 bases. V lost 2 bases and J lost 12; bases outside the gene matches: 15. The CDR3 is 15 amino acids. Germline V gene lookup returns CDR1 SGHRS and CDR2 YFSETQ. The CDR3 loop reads CASSLFGQGQVEDTF. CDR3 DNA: TGCGCCAGCAGCTTATTTGGACAGGGCCAAGTGGAGGACACCTTC.

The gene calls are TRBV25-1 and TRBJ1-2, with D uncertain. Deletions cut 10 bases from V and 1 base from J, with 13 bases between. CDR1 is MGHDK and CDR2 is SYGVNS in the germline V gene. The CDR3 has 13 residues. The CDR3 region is CATRSDLNYGYTF. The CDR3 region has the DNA TGTGCCACCCGCTCGGACCTTAACTATGGCTACACCTTC.

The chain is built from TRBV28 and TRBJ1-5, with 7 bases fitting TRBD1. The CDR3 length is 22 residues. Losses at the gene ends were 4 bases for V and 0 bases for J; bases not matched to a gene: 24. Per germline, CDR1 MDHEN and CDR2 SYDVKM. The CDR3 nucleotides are TGTGCCAGCAGTTACCCCCTGGACGGTATCCTAAGTGGGACAGATAGCAATCAGCCCCAGCATTTT. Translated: CASSYPLDGILSGTDSNQPQHF.

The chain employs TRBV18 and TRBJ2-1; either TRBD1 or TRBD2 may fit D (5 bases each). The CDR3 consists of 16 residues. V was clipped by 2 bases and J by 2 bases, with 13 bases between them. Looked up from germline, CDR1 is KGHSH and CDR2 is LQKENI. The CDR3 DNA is TGTGCCAGCTCACCAGCAACGGGGCGGCCCTACAATGAGCAGTTCTTC. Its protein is CASSPATGRPYNEQFF.

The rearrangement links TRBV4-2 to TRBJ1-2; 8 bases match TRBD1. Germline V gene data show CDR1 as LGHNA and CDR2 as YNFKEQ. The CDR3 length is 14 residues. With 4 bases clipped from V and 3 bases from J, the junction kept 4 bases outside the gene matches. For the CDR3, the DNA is TGTGCCAGCAGCCGAGTGACAGGGGACTATGGCTACACCTTC. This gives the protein CASSRVTGDYGYTF.

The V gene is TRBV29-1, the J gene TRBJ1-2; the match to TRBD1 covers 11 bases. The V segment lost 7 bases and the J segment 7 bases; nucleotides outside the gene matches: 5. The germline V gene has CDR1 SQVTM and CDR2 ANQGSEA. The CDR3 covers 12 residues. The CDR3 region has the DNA TGCAGCGCCGGGACAGGGGGACTTGGCTACACCTTC. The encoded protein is CSAGTGGLGYTF.

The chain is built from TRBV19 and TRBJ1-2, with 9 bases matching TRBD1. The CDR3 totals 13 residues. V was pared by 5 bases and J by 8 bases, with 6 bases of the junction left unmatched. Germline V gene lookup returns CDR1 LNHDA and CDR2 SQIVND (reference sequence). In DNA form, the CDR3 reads TGTGCCAGTAGTTTAACGGGACAGGGAGGCTACACCTTC. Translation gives CASSLTGQGGYTF.

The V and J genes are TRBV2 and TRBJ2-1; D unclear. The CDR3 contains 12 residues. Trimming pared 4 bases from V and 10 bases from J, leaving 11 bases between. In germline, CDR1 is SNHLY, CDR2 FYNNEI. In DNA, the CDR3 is TGTGCCAGCAGTGGTCGGGCGCGCGAGCAGTTCTTC. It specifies CASSGRAREQFF.

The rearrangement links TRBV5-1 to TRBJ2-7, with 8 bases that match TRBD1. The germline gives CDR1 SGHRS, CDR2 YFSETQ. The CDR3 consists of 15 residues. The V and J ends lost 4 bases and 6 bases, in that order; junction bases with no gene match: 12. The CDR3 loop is CASSPGTDRASEQYF. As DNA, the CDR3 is TGCGCCAGCAGCCCCGGGACGGACAGGGCTTCCGAGCAGTACTTC.

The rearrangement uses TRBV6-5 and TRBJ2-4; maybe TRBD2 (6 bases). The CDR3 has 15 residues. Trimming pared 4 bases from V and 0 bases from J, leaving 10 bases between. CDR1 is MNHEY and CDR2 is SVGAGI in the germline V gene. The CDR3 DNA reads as TGTGCCAGCAGTTCGGGAGCTCTAGCCAAAAACATTCAGTACTTC. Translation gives CASSSGALAKNIQYF.

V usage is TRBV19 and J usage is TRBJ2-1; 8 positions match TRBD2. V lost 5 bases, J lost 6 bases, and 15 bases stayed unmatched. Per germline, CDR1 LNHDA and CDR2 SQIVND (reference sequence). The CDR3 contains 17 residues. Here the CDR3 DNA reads TGTGCCAGTAGTCCACGACTAGCGCCCAGCAAGCGCAATGAGCAGTTCTTC. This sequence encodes CASSPRLAPSKRNEQFF.

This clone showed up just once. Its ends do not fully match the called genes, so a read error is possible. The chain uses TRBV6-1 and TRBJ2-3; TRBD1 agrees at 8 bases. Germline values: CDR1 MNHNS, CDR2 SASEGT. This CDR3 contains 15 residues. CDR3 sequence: CASNEIRGLTDTQYF. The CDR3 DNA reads TGTGCCAGCAATGAAATCAGGGGGCTAACAGATACGCAGTATTTT.

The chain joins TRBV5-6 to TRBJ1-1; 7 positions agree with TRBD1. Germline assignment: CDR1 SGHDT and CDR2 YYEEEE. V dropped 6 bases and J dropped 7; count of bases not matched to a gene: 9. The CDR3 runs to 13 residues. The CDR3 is CASTSGGVGEAFF. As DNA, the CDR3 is TGTGCCAGCACCTCAGGGGGGGTCGGTGAAGCTTTCTTT.

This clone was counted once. In DNA form, the CDR3 reads TGTGCCAGCAGTGATATGAGGGGTAACTATGGCTACACCTTC. Translating it yields CASSDMRGNYGYTF. This chain uses TRBV25-1 with TRBJ1-2; D perhaps matches TRBD1 (5 bases). The CDR3 consists of 14 residues. The germline CDR1 and CDR2 sequences are MGHDK and SYGVNS. Trimming removed 3 bases at V and 1 base at J, with 9 bases between.